This T cell receptor (beta chain) emerged from a study of CD8 T cells in Susac syndrome (dated by TCRdb to between 2018 and 2020). With respect to the entire study: Whether CD8+ T cell activation and differentiation in Susac syndrome was antigen driven was tested using repertoire sequencing. The study compared CD8+ T cell repertoire clonality among around 11 healthy donors, about 14 Susac syndrome patients and roughly 16 multiple sclerosis patients. General conclusions and limits of the study: The study acknowledged that relatively few individuals were included in the TCR sequencing and HLA analysis.

High-throughput TCR beta sequencing profiled peripheral blood CD8+ and CD4+ T cells from healthy donors, Susac syndrome patients and multiple sclerosis patients. Treatment-naive patients with stable or active relapsing-remitting disease fulfilling revised McDonald criteria were used as multiple sclerosis controls. Bulk CD8+ and CD4+ T cells were purified magnetically by negative isolation, whereas CD8+ TEMRA cells were enriched by FACS. Blood was collected in EDTA tubes and processed within 24 hours, with PBMCs isolated through density gradient centrifugation. PBMCs intended for TCR sequencing were cryopreserved in liquid nitrogen and were subsequently thawed in a 37 degrees C water bath. A purity of at least 90% was achieved for sorted or isolated CD4+, CD8+ and CD8+ TEMRA cells. The germline V gene (reference sequence) supplies CDR1 PRHDT and CDR2 FYEKMQ. The V end loses 8 bases and the J end loses 0 bases, and a stretch of 8 bases separates them. Spanning cysteine to phenylalanine, the CDR3 consists of 13 amino acids. The retained sequence is limited to the CDR3, 39 bases, with the frame set at the first base.

RNA was extracted with the RNeasy kit and roughly 0.45 to 1 ug was reverse transcribed using random hexamers. TCR beta CDR3 regions were amplified with the immunoSEQ multiplex PCR assay covering 54 Vbeta and 13 Jbeta segments. To correct PCR amplification bias, a synthetic template baseline was used for both primer optimization and computational correction. The paper's data handling went like this. Reads were annotated to V, D and J genes according to IMGT and were analyzed with immunoSEQ Analyzer, with only productive sequences retained. Clonality was computed as one minus Shannon entropy normalized by log2 of the number of productive unique sequences. Public and private clones were assessed among the 100 most prevalent clones of each patient and control. Clones were defined as Susac-specific if absent from the healthy and MS cohorts, from some 1,000 published viral clones and from other ImmuneACCESS disease sequences. TCRdb's own reprocessing of the public reads used fastp at Q25 and MiXCR and kept productive beta chains. Identical CDR3 proteins give one entry, which carries the most common genes and DNA. TCRdb's processing, not the authors', yielded these V and J calls. A total of about 76,000 distinct CDR3 sequences appear in this sample, roughly 90% of them only once. The top ten hold under 0.6% of the sample.

About this clonotype: It lacks a known antigen. No much larger clone is present one base from it, and per-base qualities are unavailable.

Input material: CD8+ T cells from PBMCs. The TCR sequence derives from a human donor with multiple sclerosis. The sequence links TRBV13 to TRBJ1-3, with an unclear D gene assignment. The sequence in DNA is TGTGCCAGCCGTGAGAGCTCTGGAAACACCATATATTTT. Its protein product is CASRESSGNTIYF.